Presented here are 3 T cell receptor beta chains from one specimen sequenced in a study of T cell responses to AZD1222 COVID-19 vaccine. Libraries were prepared by immunoSEQ multiplex PCR; TCRdb keeps only in-frame clonotypes and omits some of them. This sample yields 95,000 to 110,000 clones, of which roughly 90% are seen a single time; under 9.5% belongs to the top ten. The sample was peripheral blood, taken 28 days after the second AZD1222 dose. Receptors originate from an adult who received the AZD1222 COVID-19 vaccine.

This clone showed up just once. The chain joins TRBV4-2 to TRBJ2-7; D possibly corresponds to TRBD2 (6 bases). This CDR3 contains 15 residues. V was pared by 0 bases and J by 4 bases, with 13 bases between. Germline assignment: CDR1 LGHNA and CDR2 YNFKEQ. For the CDR3, the DNA is TGTGCCAGCAGCCAAGATCTTGAGGGGAGGTACGAGCAGTACTTC. The encoded protein is CASSQDLEGRYEQYF.

The rearrangement links TRBV19 to TRBJ2-3; 8 nucleotides align to TRBD1. The CDR3 is made up of 14 amino acids. J gave up 4 bases and V 2 bases, and 2 bases lay outside the gene matches. CDR1 and CDR2 from the germline V gene are LNHDA and SQIVND (reference sequence). The CDR3 DNA reads as TGTGCCAGTAGTATACAGGGGGCCCCAGATACGCAGTATTTT. This sequence encodes CASSIQGAPDTQYF.

The chain is built from TRBV5-1 and TRBJ2-5; D is ambiguous. This CDR3 has 16 residues. Germline V lookup: CDR1 SGHRS, CDR2 YFSETQ. V was shortened by 4 bases and J by 0 bases, with 16 bases between the two germline ends. The CDR3 loop is CASSAMSDWYQETQYF. The CDR3 region has the DNA TGCGCCAGCAGCGCGATGAGCGATTGGTACCAAGAGACCCAGTACTTC.